This entry lists 11 T cell receptor beta chains sequenced from one sample in a study of regulatory T cells in long-lasting Graves disease. Construction of the TCR beta libraries employed iRepertoire HTBI primers in conjunction with Arm-PCR of CDR3 regions. MiXCR was run by TCRdb on the multiplex PCR reads, yielding one entry per CDR3 protein. This sample has some 350,000 distinct CDR3 sequences, with 15% to 20% found just once. Indicated time point: newly diagnosed GD, antithyroid drugs for less than 3 months. Researchers made the TCR library from RNA that was extracted from PBMCs. These data also featured in a second study, about T cells in Graves' hyperthyroidism and ophthalmopathy.

The material was peripheral blood mononuclear cells (PBMCs), obtained at new diagnosis, from a patient treated with antithyroid drugs. The receptor set was obtained from a woman aged 18-29 years with Graves disease.

This clonotype came up many times. This chain links TRBV10-3 with TRBJ2-3; D not certain. This CDR3 spans 13 amino acids. V was clipped by 7 bases and J by 0 bases, with 8 bases between them. From germline, CDR1 is ENHRY and CDR2 SYGVKD. Here the CDR3 reads CAIKATSTDTQYF. CDR3 nucleotide sequence: TGTGCCATCAAGGCCACCAGCACAGATACGCAGTATTTT.

This clonotype has more than one count but fewer than ten. V usage is TRBV12-3 or TRBV12-4 and J usage is TRBJ2-5, with 8 bases identical to TRBD1. V lost 6 bases to trimming and J lost 7 bases; unmatched junction nucleotides: 4. This CDR3 is 12 amino acids long. CDR3 in DNA: TGTGCCAGCAGCCGGGACAGGAGGACCCAGTACTTC. It translates to CASSRDRRTQYF.

This clonotype was recorded at least ten times. The chain employs TRBV2 and TRBJ2-1, with TRBD2 matching over 12 bases. The CDR3 loop spans 15 amino acids. V lost 7 bases to trimming and J lost 6 bases; unmatched junction nucleotides: 7. The germline V gene has CDR1 SNHLY and CDR2 FYNNEI. The CDR3 DNA is TGTGCCAGCAAGGCTAGCGGGAGGGCCAGCAATGAGCAGTTCTTC. Protein product: CASKASGRASNEQFF. Full variable domain (outside the CDR3, taken from reference TRBV2 and TRBJ2-1): EPEVTQTPSHQVTQMGQEVILRCVPISNHLYFYWYRQILGQKVEFLVSFYNNEISEKSEIFDDQFSVERPDGSNFTLKIRSTKLEDSAMYFCASKASGRASNEQFFGPGTRLTVL.

In its sample, this clonotype was seen many times. The V and J genes are TRBV12-3 or TRBV12-4 and TRBJ2-7, with 9 bases aligning to TRBD1. V was clipped by 1 base and J by 5 bases; unmatched bases: 0. The CDR3 spans 13 residues. In nucleotides, the CDR3 is TGTGCCAGCAGTTTAGGGACAGGGGACGAGCAGTACTTC. Protein product: CASSLGTGDEQYF.

V usage is TRBV12-3 or TRBV12-4 and J usage is TRBJ2-5; TRBD2 matches 7 bases. J lost 6 bases, V lost 3 bases, and 4 bases had no gene match. The CDR3 has 13 amino acids. The CDR3 nucleotides are TGTGCCAGCAGTTTGGGGGGGTTGAAGACCCAGTACTTC. Protein: CASSLGGLKTQYF.

This clonotype showed up many times. The chain combines TRBV5-5 with TRBJ2-5; D is unresolved. The germline CDR1 and CDR2 sequences are SGHKS and YYEKEE (reference sequence). Trimming stripped 2 bases from V and 5 bases from J, with 10 bases between. The CDR3 totals 13 residues. The CDR3 region has the DNA TGTGCCAGCAGCTTTGACATTCCGGAGACCCAGTACTTC. It specifies CASSFDIPETQYF.

The chain couples TRBV24-1 to TRBJ1-2; D is unclear. Trimming took 7 bases from V and 6 from J, leaving 14 bases between them. This CDR3 has 13 amino acids. CDR1 and CDR2 (germline): KGHDR, SFDVKD. The CDR3 reads CATRDRNTHGYTF. For the CDR3, the DNA is TGTGCCACCAGAGACCGTAATACCCATGGCTACACCTTC.

The chain links TRBV29-1 to TRBJ1-1, with D uncertain. The CDR3 extends over 15 amino acids. Germline-derived CDR1 and CDR2 are SQVTM and ANQGSEA. The germline V and J ends were trimmed by 2 bases and 3 bases, with 16 bases remaining between them. CDR3 bases: TGCAGCGTTGAACTTGGGCGCCCTTCCGACACTGAAGCTTTCTTT. It yields the protein CSVELGRPSDTEAFF.

This clonotype was recorded a few times. This chain joins TRBV20-1 and TRBJ2-3; D possibly matches TRBD1 or TRBD2 (5 bases each). Germline V gene lookup returns CDR1 DFQATT and CDR2 SNEGSKA (reference sequence). This CDR3 is built from 13 residues. V lost 6 bases to trimming and J lost 0 bases, with 10 bases between them. This chain's CDR3 is CSAPGRSTDTQYF. The CDR3, as DNA: TGCAGTGCACCGGGACGGAGCACAGATACGCAGTATTTT.

Only a few counts were recorded for this clonotype. Germline is not matched at one junction end, which may reflect a read error. The J gene is TRBJ2-3, the V gene TRBV7-7; D might be TRBD1 or TRBD2, each matching 5 bases. Germline CDR1 reads SSHAT; CDR2 reads FNYEAQ (reference sequence). This CDR3 contains 14 residues. The CDR3 loop is CASSLSGPGDTQYF. CDR3 nucleotides: TGTGCTAGCAGCTTATCGGGGCCAGGGGATACGCAGTATTTT.

This clonotype was picked up many times. This chain uses TRBV20-1 with TRBJ1-5, with D unclear. Between the trimmed V and J ends, which lost 1 base and 3 bases, there was a span of 10 bases. The CDR3 sequence is 14 residues long. Germline V gene sequence: CDR1 DFQATT, CDR2 SNEGSKA (reference sequence). CDR3 sequence (DNA): TGCAGTGCTAGAGCCGGGGATCTCAATCAGCCCCAGCATTTT. Residues: CSARAGDLNQPQHF.